This T cell receptor (beta chain) is drawn from a study of cytomegalovirus exposure and HLA in healthy donors. The study, taken as a whole, reports: Accurate predictions that matched the HLA-A and HLA-B alleles of most subjects were reportedly made from TCR beta sequences. Most TCR beta V segments were productive about 87% or about 30% of the time in an earlier analysis.

This CDR3 has 15 residues. V was clipped by 7 bases and J by 2 bases; unmatched bases: 7. Germline CDR1 LNHDA, CDR2 SQIVND (reference sequence). In the case of this clone: The target antigen is unknown.

Use of 60 Vbeta and 13 Jbeta primers characterized the PCR. The data were produced by immunoSEQ multiplex PCR, yet TCRdb's version contains in-frame clones alone and is incomplete. The sample comprises roughly 120,000 clones, 76% of which are singletons, and roughly 12% rests with the top ten. This rearrangement joins TRBV19 to TRBJ2-4, with 8 bases matching TRBD1. Material for sequencing was PBMCs. The receptor was derived from a young man in good health and CMV-seropositive. The CDR3 coding sequence is TGTGCCAGTAAAGGACAGGGTGGGTCCAAAAACATTCAGTACTTC. This encodes CASKGQGGSKNIQYF. Together with reference TRBV19 and TRBJ2-4, the CDR3 gives the full variable domain: DGGITQSPKYLFRKEGQNVTLSCEQNLNHDAMYWYRQDPGQGLRLIYYSQIVNDFQKGDIAEGYSVSREKKESFPLTVTSAQKNPTAFYLCASKGQGGSKNIQYFGAGTRLSVL.